The TCR beta chain described here comes from a study of PD-1 blockade in mismatch repair-deficient tumors. Study information: All were previously treated, progressing patients with some twelve mismatch repair-deficient cancer types. Study-level findings and limits: Tumor-resident clones, often undetectable pretreatment in blood, expanded then contracted after pembrolizumab.

Using immunoSEQ multiplex PCR, the repertoire was profiled, and TCRdb retains in-frame clones only, with some absent. The sample lists around 48,000 clones; roughly 80% were seen once. Comment on this clone: What it binds is unknown.

Per germline, CDR1 SGHRS and CDR2 YFSETQ. The trim removed 3 bases at V and 8 bases at J, leaving 11 bases unmatched. The CDR3 has 15 residues. Every patient had mismatch repair deficiency by PCR or immunohistochemistry. The TCR-sequenced patients were a few responders to pembrolizumab. V usage is TRBV5-1 and J usage is TRBJ1-2, with TRBD1 identical over 9 bases. The clonotype originates from an adult with mismatch repair-deficient cancer. The material sequenced was peripheral blood, taken 4 weeks after starting pembrolizumab. The CDR3 protein is CASSSRQGEYGGYTF. CDR3 in DNA: TGCGCCAGCAGCTCCAGACAGGGGGAATACGGCGGCTACACCTTC.